The 5 T cell receptor beta chains presented below share a single source sample, sequenced in a study of blood T cell repertoires in COVID-19. Clones were sequenced by immunoSEQ multiplex PCR, and TCRdb holds only the in-frame ones, with some missing. The data show some 33,000 clones, around 91% seen once. Sequencing was done on a sample of peripheral blood. These receptors all stem from a man aged 65 to 79 with active or convalescent COVID-19.

This clone has only one observation. The gene calls are TRBV7-9 and TRBJ2-1; D may be TRBD2 (6 bases). This CDR3 region has 15 residues. The germline CDR1 and CDR2 sequences are SEHNR and FQNEAQ (reference sequence). Between the trimmed V and J ends, which lost 4 bases and 4 bases, there was a span of 14 bases. This CDR3 is CASSSPGTLYNEQFF. In DNA form, the CDR3 reads TGTGCCAGCAGCTCCCCTGGGACTCTATACAATGAGCAGTTCTTC.

The chain has TRBV30 and TRBJ1-2; TRBD1 matches 8 bases. The V and J ends lost 2 bases and 2 bases, in that order; junction bases with no gene match: 10. CDR1 and CDR2 from the germline V gene are GTSNPN and SVGIG (reference sequence). This CDR3 is built from 16 residues. In DNA form, the CDR3 reads TGTGCCTGGAGTTACCGCTTCAGGGGGCCAAACTATGGCTACACCTTC. Translated, it gives CAWSYRFRGPNYGYTF.

The chain recombines TRBV18 with TRBJ1-1; the match to TRBD1 covers 7 bases. In germline, CDR1 is KGHSH, CDR2 LQKENI. There are 14 residues in the CDR3. Losses at the gene ends were 8 bases for V and 10 bases for J; bases not matched to a gene: 16. The CDR3 region has the DNA TGTGCCAGCCTTTCCACCGGGCCAGGGGGGCGAGCTTTCTTT. It is translated as CASLSTGPGGRAFF.

V gene TRBV9 combines with J gene TRBJ1-3, with 7 bases identical to TRBD1. The V gene end was trimmed by 4 bases and the J gene end by 3 bases; junction bases not matched to a gene: 4. This CDR3 region has 14 residues. The germline V gene encodes CDR1 SGDLS and CDR2 YYNGEE. For the CDR3, the DNA is TGTGCCAGCAGCACCCAGGGGGATGGAAACACCATATATTTT. It is translated as CASSTQGDGNTIYF.

This sequence joins TRBV5-4 and TRBJ1-1; 10 bases fit TRBD1. V lost 4 bases, J lost 4 bases, and 7 bases stayed unmatched. Germline CDR1 and CDR2: SGHNT and YYREEE (reference sequence). The CDR3 is 15 residues long. The CDR3 region is CASSHLDRGITEAFF. Written as DNA, the CDR3 is TGTGCCAGCAGCCATTTGGACAGGGGGATCACTGAAGCTTTCTTT.